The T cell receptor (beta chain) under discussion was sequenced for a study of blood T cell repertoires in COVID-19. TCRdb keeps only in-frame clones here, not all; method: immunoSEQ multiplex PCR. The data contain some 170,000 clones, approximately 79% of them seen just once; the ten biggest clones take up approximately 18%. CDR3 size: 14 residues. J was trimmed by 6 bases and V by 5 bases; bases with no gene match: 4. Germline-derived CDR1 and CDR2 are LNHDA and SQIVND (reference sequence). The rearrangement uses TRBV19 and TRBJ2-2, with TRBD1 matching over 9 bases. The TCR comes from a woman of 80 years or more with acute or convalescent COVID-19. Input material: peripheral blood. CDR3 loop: CASSPDRGAGELFF. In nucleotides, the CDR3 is TGTGCCAGTAGTCCGGACAGGGGAGCCGGGGAGCTGTTTTTT.